This T cell receptor beta chain is drawn from a study of T cell repertoires in cytomegalovirus infection. Whole-study context: Indications of both CMV infection and matching HLA type were provided by public TCR beta signatures. Study outcomes and limitations: CMV carriers having the relevant HLA were flagged by cumulative public TCR beta family frequency. HLA-C-restricted TCR beta clonotypes specific for CMV led the ex vivo response.

The table lists this clonotype with a few counts. Its cognate antigen is unknown. The length of the CDR3 is 12 residues. Trimming took 6 bases from V and 11 from J, leaving 17 bases between them. CDR1 is SNHLY, CDR2 FYNNEI, per germline. Each CDR3 protein gets one entry after TCRdb re-called the reads with MiXCR. The profile shows approximately 400,000 distinct CDR3 sequences, approximately 32% of them singletons. The specimen was PBMCs. The TCR originated in a human donor in good health (CMV status not recorded). Some clones in this sample may be carry-over from other donors' samples. The chain carries TRBV2 and TRBJ2-7; D might be TRBD2 (5 bases). The CDR3 DNA reads as TGTGCCAGCAGCGAGAACGGGGTATCAGAGTACTTC. It specifies CASSENGVSEYF.